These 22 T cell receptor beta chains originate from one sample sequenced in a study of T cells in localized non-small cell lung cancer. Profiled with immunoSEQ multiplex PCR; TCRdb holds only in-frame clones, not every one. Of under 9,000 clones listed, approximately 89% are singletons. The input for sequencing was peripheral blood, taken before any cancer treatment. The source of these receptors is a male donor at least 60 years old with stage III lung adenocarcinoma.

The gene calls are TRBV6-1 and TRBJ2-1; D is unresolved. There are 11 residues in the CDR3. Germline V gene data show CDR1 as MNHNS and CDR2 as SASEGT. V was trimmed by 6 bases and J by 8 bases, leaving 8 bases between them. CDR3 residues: CASSSRYEQFF. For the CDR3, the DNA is TGTGCCAGCAGCTCCAGGTATGAGCAGTTCTTC.

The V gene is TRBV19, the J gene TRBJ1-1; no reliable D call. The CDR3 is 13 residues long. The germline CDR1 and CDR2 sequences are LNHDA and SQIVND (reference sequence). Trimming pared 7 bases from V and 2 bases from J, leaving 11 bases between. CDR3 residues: CASNPLPNTEAFF. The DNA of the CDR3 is TGTGCCAGTAACCCGCTACCCAACACTGAAGCTTTCTTT.

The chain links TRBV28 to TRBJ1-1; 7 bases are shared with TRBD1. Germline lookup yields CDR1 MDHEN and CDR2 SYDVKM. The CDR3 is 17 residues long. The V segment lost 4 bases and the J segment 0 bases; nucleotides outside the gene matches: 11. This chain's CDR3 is CASSSPWIGGMNTEAFF. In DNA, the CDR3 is TGTGCCAGCAGTTCCCCCTGGATAGGGGGCATGAACACTGAAGCTTTCTTT. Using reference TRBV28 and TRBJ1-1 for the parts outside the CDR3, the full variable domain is DVKVTQSSRYLVKRTGEKVFLECVQDMDHENMFWYRQDPGLGLRLIYFSYDVKMKEKGDIPEGYSVSREKKERFSLILESASTNQTSMYLCASSSPWIGGMNTEAFFGQGTRLTVV.

The CDR3 spells CASTRYGGYTDTQYF. In DNA form, the CDR3 reads TGTGCCAGCACGAGATATGGCGGATACACAGATACGCAGTATTTT. This rearrangement joins TRBV6-5 to TRBJ2-3; D is unresolved. Germline CDR1 and CDR2: MNHEY and SVGAGI. V was clipped by 7 bases and J by 2 bases, with 16 bases between them. The CDR3 sequence is 15 residues long.

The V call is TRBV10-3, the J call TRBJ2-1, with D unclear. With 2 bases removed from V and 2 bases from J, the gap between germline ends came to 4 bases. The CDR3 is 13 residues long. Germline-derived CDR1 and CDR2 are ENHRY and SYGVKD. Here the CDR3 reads CAISENPYNEQFF. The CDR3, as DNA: TGTGCCATCAGTGAGAACCCCTACAATGAGCAGTTCTTC.

The CDR3 spells CASSGVLETQYF. The DNA for the CDR3 is TGTGCCAGCAGCGGGGTTTTGGAGACCCAGTACTTC. The chain combines TRBV11-1 with TRBJ2-5, with unresolved D. With 5 bases removed from V and 5 bases from J, the gap between germline ends came to 9 bases. There are 12 residues in the CDR3. The V gene's germline CDR1 is SGHAT and CDR2 FQDESV (reference sequence).

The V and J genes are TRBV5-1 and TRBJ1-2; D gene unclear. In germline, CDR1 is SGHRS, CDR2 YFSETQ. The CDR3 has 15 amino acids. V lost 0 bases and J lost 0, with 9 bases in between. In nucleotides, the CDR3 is TGCGCCAGCAGCTTGGAGGCAGCCTCTAACTATGGCTACACCTTC. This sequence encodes CASSLEAASNYGYTF.

This chain's CDR3 is CAWSVRQRGNQPQHF. DNA for the CDR3: TGTGCCTGGAGTGTACGGCAAAGGGGCAATCAGCCCCAGCATTTT. The chain has TRBV30 and TRBJ1-5; D gene unclear. The CDR3 extends over 15 amino acids. The V end was cut by 0 bases, the J end by 2 bases, with 11 bases between. From germline, CDR1 is GTSNPN and CDR2 SVGIG (reference sequence).

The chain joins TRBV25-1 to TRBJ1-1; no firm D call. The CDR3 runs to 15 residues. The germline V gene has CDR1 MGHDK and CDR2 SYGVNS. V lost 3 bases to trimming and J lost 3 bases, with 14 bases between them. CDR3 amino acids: CASSELQGKDTEAFF. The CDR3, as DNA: TGTGCCAGCAGTGAGTTACAAGGGAAAGACACTGAAGCTTTCTTT.

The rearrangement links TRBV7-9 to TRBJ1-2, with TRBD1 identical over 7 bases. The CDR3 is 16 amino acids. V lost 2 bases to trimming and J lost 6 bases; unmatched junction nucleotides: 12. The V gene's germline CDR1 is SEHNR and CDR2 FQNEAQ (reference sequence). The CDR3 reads CASSLPGAQGGDGYTF. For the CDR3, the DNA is TGTGCCAGCAGCTTACCCGGAGCCCAGGGGGGCGATGGCTACACCTTC.

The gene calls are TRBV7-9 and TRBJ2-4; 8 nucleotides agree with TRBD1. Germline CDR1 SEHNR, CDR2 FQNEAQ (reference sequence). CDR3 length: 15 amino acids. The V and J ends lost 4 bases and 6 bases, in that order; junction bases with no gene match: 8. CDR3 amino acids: CASSSIQGAINIQYF. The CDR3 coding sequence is TGTGCCAGCAGCTCAATTCAGGGGGCAATAAACATTCAGTACTTC.

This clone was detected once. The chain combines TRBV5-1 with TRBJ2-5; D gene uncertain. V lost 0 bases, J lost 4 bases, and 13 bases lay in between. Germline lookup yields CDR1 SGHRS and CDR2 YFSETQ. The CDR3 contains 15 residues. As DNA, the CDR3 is TGCGCCAGCAGCTTGGACGCACTACAGACAGAGACCCAGTACTTC. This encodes CASSLDALQTETQYF.

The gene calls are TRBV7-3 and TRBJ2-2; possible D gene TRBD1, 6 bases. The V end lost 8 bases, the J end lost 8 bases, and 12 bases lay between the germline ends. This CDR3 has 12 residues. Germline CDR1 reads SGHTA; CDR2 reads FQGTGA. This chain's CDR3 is CASGATGGELFF. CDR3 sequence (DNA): TGTGCCAGCGGCGCGACAGGAGGGGAGCTGTTTTTT.

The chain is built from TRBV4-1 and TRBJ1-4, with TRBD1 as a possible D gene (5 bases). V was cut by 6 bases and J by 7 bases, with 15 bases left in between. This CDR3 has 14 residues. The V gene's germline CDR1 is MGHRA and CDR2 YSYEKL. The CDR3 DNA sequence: TGCGCCAGCAGTGGGGAGCGGGGGACTGAAAAACTGTTTTTT. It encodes CASSGERGTEKLFF.

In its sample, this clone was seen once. Written as DNA, the CDR3 is TGCGCCAGCAGCTTCGGGACAGGGGCGACTAATGAAAAACTGTTTTTT. As protein: CASSFGTGATNEKLFF. The rearrangement links TRBV5-1 to TRBJ1-4; TRBD1 matches at 10 bases. CDR1 SGHRS and CDR2 YFSETQ come from the germline V gene. V dropped 2 bases and J dropped 2; count of bases not matched to a gene: 3. There are 16 residues in the CDR3.

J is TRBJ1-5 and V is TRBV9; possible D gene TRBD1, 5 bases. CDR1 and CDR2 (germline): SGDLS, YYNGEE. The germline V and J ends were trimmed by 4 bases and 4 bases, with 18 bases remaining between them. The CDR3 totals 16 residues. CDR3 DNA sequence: TGTGCCAGCAGCCAATCCGATGGGGGGGGAAATCAGCCCCAGCATTTT. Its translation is CASSQSDGGGNQPQHF.

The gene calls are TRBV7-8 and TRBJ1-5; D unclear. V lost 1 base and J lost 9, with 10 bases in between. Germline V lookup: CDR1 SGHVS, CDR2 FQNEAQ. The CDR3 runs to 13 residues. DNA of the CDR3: TGTGCCAGCAGCTTAGGTCAGACGTTGCCCCAGCATTTT. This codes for CASSLGQTLPQHF.

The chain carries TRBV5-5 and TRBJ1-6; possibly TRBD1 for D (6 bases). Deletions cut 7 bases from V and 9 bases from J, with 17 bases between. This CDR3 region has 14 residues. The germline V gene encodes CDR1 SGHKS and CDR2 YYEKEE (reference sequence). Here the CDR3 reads CASGPSAGASPLHF. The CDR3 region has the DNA TGTGCCAGCGGTCCCTCGGCGGGGGCTTCACCCCTCCACTTT.

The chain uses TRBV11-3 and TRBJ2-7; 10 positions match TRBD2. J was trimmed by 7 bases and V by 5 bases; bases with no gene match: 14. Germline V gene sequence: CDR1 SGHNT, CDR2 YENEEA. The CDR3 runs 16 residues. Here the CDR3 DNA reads TGTGCCAGCAGCACCCGGACTAGCGGAACCGCGGGGGAGCAGTACTTC. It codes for CASSTRTSGTAGEQYF.

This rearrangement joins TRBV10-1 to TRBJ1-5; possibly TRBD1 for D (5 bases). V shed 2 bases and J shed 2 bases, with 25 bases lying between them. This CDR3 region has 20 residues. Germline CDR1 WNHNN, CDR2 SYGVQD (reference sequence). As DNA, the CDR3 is TGCGCCAGCAGTGAGGTATTGGGCAGGGAAAAGAGAAGGGGCAATCAGCCCCAGCATTTT. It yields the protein CASSEVLGREKRRGNQPQHF.

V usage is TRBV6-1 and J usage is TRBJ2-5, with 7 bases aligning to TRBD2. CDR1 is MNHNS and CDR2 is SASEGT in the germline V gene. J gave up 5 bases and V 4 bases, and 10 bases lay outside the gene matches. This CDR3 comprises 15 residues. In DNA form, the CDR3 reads TGTGCCAGCAGTGCGGCTAGCGGATTCGGGGAGACCCAGTACTTC. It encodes CASSAASGFGETQYF.

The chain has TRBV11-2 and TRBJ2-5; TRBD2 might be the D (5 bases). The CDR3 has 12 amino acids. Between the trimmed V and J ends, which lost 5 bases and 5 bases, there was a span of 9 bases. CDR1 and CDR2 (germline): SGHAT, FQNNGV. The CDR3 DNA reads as TGTGCCAGCAGCCTCCGGGGTGAGACCCAGTACTTC. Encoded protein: CASSLRGETQYF.